The 19 T cell receptor beta chains below all came from one sample that was sequenced in a study of CD8+CD57+ T cells in acquired aplastic anemia. Both TCR beta VDJ combination and CDR3 sequence profiling were carried out. Genomic DNA was the template for this profiling. From the reads, TCRdb called clonotypes with MiXCR, one entry per CDR3 protein. The data hold approximately 200,000 distinct CDR3 sequences, with less than 60% observed a single time. All sequencing subjects had displayed CD8+CD57+ cell expansion on flow cytometry. The sequencing sample was made of sorted CD4+, CD8+, or CD8+CD57+ T cells (not recorded which) from PBMCs. The source is a human donor with aplastic anemia.

This chain connects TRBV6-6 to TRBJ1-3; D call uncertain. The CDR3 is made up of 16 amino acids. Per germline, CDR1 MNHNY and CDR2 SVGAGI (reference sequence). The V and J ends lost 5 bases and 0 bases respectively, with 14 bases between them. CDR3 loop: CASSRYSGSSGNTIYF. CDR3 sequence (DNA): TGTGCCAGCAGTCGGTATTCGGGGAGCTCTGGAAACACCATATATTTT.

This chain joins TRBV20-1 and TRBJ1-6; 9 nucleotides match TRBD1. Germline V gene data show CDR1 as DFQATT and CDR2 as SNEGSKA (reference sequence). This CDR3 comprises 14 residues. With 6 bases clipped from V and 9 bases from J, the junction kept 9 bases outside the gene matches. DNA for the CDR3: TGCAGTGCCACGGACAGGGGAGAAGGTTCACCCCTCCACTTT. This gives the protein CSATDRGEGSPLHF.

With respect to this clonotype: The CDR3 end shows no conserved phenylalanine or tryptophan, and so a read error is likely. The chain couples TRBV6-5 to TRBJ2-1, with unresolved D. CDR1 MNHEY and CDR2 SVGAGI come from the germline V gene. The CDR3 is made up of 15 amino acids. The V end was cut by 6 bases, the J end by 0 bases, with 12 bases between. The CDR3 nucleotides are TGTGCCAGCAGCCCGTCGTCATTCTCCTACAATGAGCAGTTCTCC. This encodes CASSPSSFSYNEQFS.

Note on this clonotype: Just one base apart from a much larger clone, this may be a read error. The conserved phenylalanine or tryptophan normally closing the CDR3 is absent here, so this likely arose from a read error. The rearrangement joins TRBV20-1 to TRBJ1-5, with 8 bases that match TRBD1. The CDR3 has 17 amino acids. Germline CDR1 is DFQATT and CDR2 is SNEGSKA (reference sequence). J was trimmed by 0 bases and V by 2 bases; bases with no gene match: 9. CDR3 protein: CSARTNRGRYSNQPQHL. The CDR3 coding sequence is TGCAGTGCTAGAACCAACAGGGGGAGATATAGCAATCAGCCCCAGCATCTT.

This clonotype came up a few times. A clone one base away is much larger, so this may be a read error. The chain employs TRBV10-1 and TRBJ1-3; D gene uncertain. This CDR3 contains 13 residues. CDR1 is WNHNN and CDR2 is SYGVQD in the germline V gene (reference sequence). CDR3 bases: TGCACCAGCAGTCCGAGCTCTGGAAACACCATATATTTT. Translated: CTSSPSSGNTIYF.

This chain connects TRBV15 to TRBJ1-1; D is unresolved. V was shortened by 0 bases and J by 8 bases, with 7 bases between the two germline ends. The CDR3 sequence is 12 residues long. CDR1 and CDR2 (germline): LNHNV, YYDKDF (reference sequence). As DNA, the CDR3 is TGTGCCACCAGCAGAGATCAACAGGAAGCTTTCTTT. Its translation is CATSRDQQEAFF. The full variable domain, rest sourced from reference TRBV15 and TRBJ1-1, is DAMVIQNPRYQVTQFGKPVTLSCSQTLNHNVMYWYQQKSSQAPKLLFHYYDKDFNNEADTPDNFQSRRPNTSFCFLDIRSPGLGDTAMYLCATSRDQQEAFFGQGTRLTVV.

The J gene is TRBJ1-3, the V gene TRBV19; D is perhaps TRBD1 (5 bases). This CDR3 spans 14 amino acids. V was shortened by 5 bases and J by 4 bases, with 12 bases between the two germline ends. From germline, CDR1 is LNHDA and CDR2 SQIVND (reference sequence). In DNA, the CDR3 is TGTGCCAGTAGTCTCGAGGGACGGGGAAACACCATATATTTT. It encodes CASSLEGRGNTIYF.

This clonotype was observed a single time. This chain links TRBV6-6 with TRBJ1-6, with TRBD1 identical over 11 bases. The CDR3 covers 16 residues. CDR1 and CDR2 (germline): MNHNY, SVGAGI (reference sequence). V lost 5 bases, J lost 11 bases, and 11 bases stayed unmatched. The CDR3 bases are TGTGCCAGCAGTCACGGGACAGGGGGAACTGTTGCACCCCTCCACTTT. This encodes CASSHGTGGTVAPLHF.

This sequence joins TRBV10-2 and TRBJ2-1; 8 bases line up with TRBD1. Germline V gene data show CDR1 as WSHSY and CDR2 as SAAADI. This CDR3 is 16 amino acids long. The CDR3 protein is CTCSANQGAAYNEQFF. The CDR3 nucleotides are TGCACCTGCAGTGCGAACCAGGGGGCGGCCTACAATGAGCAGTTCTTC.

The V and J genes are TRBV15 and TRBJ2-1; no clear D. The germline V and J ends were trimmed by 6 bases and 6 bases, with 15 bases remaining between them. This CDR3 contains 14 residues. Germline V gene lookup returns CDR1 LNHNV and CDR2 YYDKDF (reference sequence). CDR3 sequence reads: CATRHPAERNEQFF. Here the CDR3 DNA reads TGTGCCACCAGGCACCCCGCTGAGCGCAATGAGCAGTTCTTC.

The CDR3 DNA follows: TGTGCCATCAGTGAGTCAGGGAGAGCATACGAGCAGTACTTC. As protein: CAISESGRAYEQYF. The chain joins TRBV10-3 to TRBJ2-7, with TRBD2 as a possible D gene (5 bases). V dropped 0 bases and J dropped 4 bases, with 10 bases sitting between them. This CDR3 spans 14 amino acids. Germline V gene sequence: CDR1 ENHRY, CDR2 SYGVKD.

This clonotype came up many times. CDR3 amino acids: CASSRTPSTDEQYF. The DNA for the CDR3 is TGTGCCAGCAGCCGGACACCATCTACCGACGAGCAGTACTTC. This sequence joins TRBV9 and TRBJ2-7, with D possibly TRBD1 on 5 matching bases. The CDR3 loop spans 14 amino acids. Trimming stripped 4 bases from V and 5 bases from J, with 16 bases between. From germline, CDR1 is SGDLS and CDR2 YYNGEE.

This clonotype appeared many times. The J gene is TRBJ2-1, the V gene TRBV20-1; D possibly uses TRBD1 or TRBD2 (6 bases each). The CDR3 covers 16 residues. V was cut by 3 bases and J by 3 bases, with 18 bases left in between. CDR1 and CDR2 (germline): DFQATT, SNEGSKA (reference sequence). The CDR3 is CSASSLGGGHYNEQFF. CDR3 nucleotide sequence: TGCAGTGCTAGTTCCCTTGGAGGGGGGCACTACAATGAGCAGTTCTTC.

A word on this clonotype: Given a much more abundant clone one base away, this may be a read error. This chain joins TRBV10-1 and TRBJ2-5; 12 bases align to TRBD2. CDR3 length: 15 amino acids. Germline V lookup: CDR1 WNHNN, CDR2 SYGVQD (reference sequence). The CDR3 DNA sequence: TGCGCCAGCAGTGAGGGGTCTAGCGGGAGGGAGACCCGGTACTTC. This sequence encodes CASSEGSSGRETRYF.

This clonotype has at least ten counts. The genes are TRBV7-3 and TRBJ2-1; TRBD2 agrees at 7 bases. Germline V gene lookup returns CDR1 SGHTA and CDR2 FQGTGA. This CDR3 comprises 13 residues. V dropped 5 bases and J dropped 5; count of bases not matched to a gene: 3. This CDR3 is CASSMGGDNEQFF. For the CDR3, the DNA is TGTGCCAGCAGCATGGGGGGGGACAATGAGCAGTTCTTC.

This chain uses TRBV2 with TRBJ2-1; maybe TRBD1 (6 bases). Germline V lookup: CDR1 SNHLY, CDR2 FYNNEI. V was cut by 6 bases and J by 2 bases, with 26 bases left in between. The CDR3 is 19 residues long. The CDR3 sequence: CASSLGSVLDSRAYNEQFF. The CDR3 nucleotides are TGTGCCAGCAGCCTAGGCTCGGTGTTGGACAGCAGGGCCTACAATGAGCAGTTCTTC. Combining the CDR3 with reference TRBV2 and TRBJ2-1 gives the whole variable domain EPEVTQTPSHQVTQMGQEVILRCVPISNHLYFYWYRQILGQKVEFLVSFYNNEISEKSEIFDDQFSVERPDGSNFTLKIRSTKLEDSAMYFCASSLGSVLDSRAYNEQFFGPGTRLTVL.

The table lists this clonotype with a few counts. A single base separates this from a much larger clone, so it may be a read error. The chain couples TRBV7-3 to TRBJ2-2, with 8 bases lining up with TRBD1. CDR3 length: 14 amino acids. The germline V gene has CDR1 SGHTA and CDR2 FQGTGA. The V segment lost 5 bases and the J segment 6 bases; nucleotides outside the gene matches: 5. The CDR3 nucleotides are TGTGCCAGCAGCCCGGGACAGGCCCCCGGGGAGCTGTTTTTT. Amino acids: CASSPGQAPGELFF.

Comment on this clonotype: A junction boundary mismatches the germline segment, possibly from a read error. This chain links TRBV5-1 with TRBJ2-5, with 11 bases that match TRBD2. CDR3 length equals 16 residues. CDR1 and CDR2 (germline): SGHRS, YFSETQ. The CDR3 reads CASSLVGLAGGEIQYF. The DNA for the CDR3 is TGCGCCAGCAGCTTGGTAGGCCTAGCGGGAGGAGAGATCCAGTACTTC.

This clonotype was seen a few times. A read error is possible here, since a much larger clone lies one base away. The rearrangement joins TRBV5-6 to TRBJ1-1; no definite D call. The CDR3 is 12 amino acids. Germline loops: CDR1 SGHDT, CDR2 YYEEEE. CDR3 residues: CASSFRSGGVNF. The CDR3, as DNA: TGTGCCAGCAGCTTTCGCAGCGGAGGCGTAAACTTT. The full variable domain, with the rest looked up from reference TRBV5-6 and TRBJ1-1, is DAGVTQSPTHLIKTRGQQVTLRCSPKSGHDTVSWYQQALGQGPQFIFQYYEEEERQRGNFPDRFSGHQFPNYSSELNVNALLLGDSALYLCASSFRSGGVNFGQGTRLTVV.